The present TCR beta chain was sequenced within a study of cytomegalovirus exposure and HLA in healthy donors. Germline-derived CDR1 and CDR2 are SGHDT and YYEEEE. Trimming removed 0 bases at V and 7 bases at J, with 16 bases between. This CDR3 has 16 amino acids. General observations from the study: Cytomegalovirus-associated TCR beta chains were listed, numbering under 200. Association of a missense DCLRE1C variant with TCR beta V- and J-gene trimming was reported in a later analysis. Most TCR sequences proved rare, with some public TCRs found in many donors.

The PCR was carried out with 60 Vbeta primers and 13 Jbeta primers. The protocol was immunoSEQ multiplex PCR, while the TCRdb copy is restricted to in-frame clones and leaves out a portion. The table includes 110,000 to 150,000 clones, around 79% detected once. Comment on this clone: Its antigen is still unknown.

The chain has TRBV5-6 and TRBJ1-4; D not certain. The sequencing sample was made of PBMCs. This receptor was taken from a male donor in good health and CMV-seronegative. Here the CDR3 DNA reads TGTGCCAGCAGCTTGGCCCCAAGCGGCGGCGGTGAAAAACTGTTTTTT. Its protein product is CASSLAPSGGGEKLFF.